The T cell receptor beta chain under discussion was sequenced for a study of technical replicates of blood from a few donors. TCRdb's table, derived via immunoSEQ multiplex PCR, lists solely in-frame clones and lacks some. The sample holds about 69,000 clones, 80% to 90% seen once. Trimming left V 2 bases short and J 2 bases short, with 4 bases between. Germline-derived CDR1 and CDR2 are LGHNA and YSLEER. CDR3 length: 13 amino acids. This clonotype was sampled from a human donor in good health. Some clones in this sample may be carry-over from other donors' samples. Sample: PBMCs. The chain is built from TRBV4-3 and TRBJ2-1; D is ambiguous. CDR3 residues: CASSQSAYNEQFF. The DNA of the CDR3 is TGCGCCAGCAGCCAATCGGCCTACAATGAGCAGTTCTTC.